These 8 T cell receptor beta chains originate from one sample sequenced in a study of T cell responses to AZD1222 COVID-19 vaccine. The table came from immunoSEQ multiplex PCR; TCRdb's copy has only in-frame clones and leaves some out. The sample includes around 170,000 clones, around 90% of them seen just once. The sequencing here drew on peripheral blood, taken 28 days after the second AZD1222 dose. These TCRs come from an adult who received the AZD1222 COVID-19 vaccine.

The rearrangement uses TRBV5-4 and TRBJ2-5, with 11 nucleotides matching TRBD2. Germline assignment: CDR1 SGHNT and CDR2 YYREEE (reference sequence). This CDR3 spans 17 amino acids. The junction had 10 bases not matched to a gene; V was cut back by 0 bases and J by 6 bases. As DNA, the CDR3 is TGTGCCAGCAGCTTGGGGAACCGACTAGCGGGGAGCCAGACCCAGTACTTC. Translation: CASSLGNRLAGSQTQYF.

V is TRBV5-1 and J is TRBJ2-5; maybe TRBD1 (6 bases). The V gene's germline CDR1 is SGHRS and CDR2 YFSETQ. The CDR3 contains 15 residues. Trimming left V 1 base short and J 5 bases short, with 15 bases between. CDR3 residues: CASSLKSTGMETQYF. CDR3 coding DNA: TGCGCCAGCAGCTTGAAGTCCACAGGGATGGAGACCCAGTACTTC.

V is TRBV18 and J is TRBJ2-7, with D perhaps matching TRBD1 or TRBD2 (5 bases each). This CDR3 comprises 14 residues. Germline-derived CDR1 and CDR2 are KGHSH and LQKENI. V gave up 5 bases and J gave up 3 bases, with 14 bases separating them. The CDR3 DNA is TGTGCCAGCTCAGCGGACCGGGACGACTACGAGCAGTACTTC. This sequence encodes CASSADRDDYEQYF. Full variable domain (missing parts from reference TRBV18 and TRBJ2-7): NAGVMQNPRHLVRRRGQEARLRCSPMKGHSHVYWYRQLPEEGLKFMVYLQKENIIDESGMPKERFSAEFPKEGPSILRIQQVVRGDSAAYFCASSADRDDYEQYFGPGTRLTVT.

This sequence joins TRBV5-4 and TRBJ2-2; the D call may be TRBD1 or TRBD2 (7 bases each). The CDR3 length is 16 residues. The V and J ends lost 1 base and 3 bases respectively, with 13 bases between them. Germline V CDR1 and CDR2: SGHNT, YYREEE (reference sequence). CDR3 in amino acids: CASSLIQGGYTGELFF. The DNA of the CDR3 is TGTGCCAGCAGCTTGATCCAGGGGGGGTACACCGGGGAGCTGTTTTTT.

V gene TRBV25-1 combines with J gene TRBJ2-2, with 9 bases that match TRBD2. V lost 6 bases, J lost 2 bases, and 7 bases stayed unmatched. Per the germline V gene, CDR1 is MGHDK and CDR2 is SYGVNS. There are 16 residues in the CDR3. Here the CDR3 reads CASRQSGGPNTGELFF. In nucleotides, the CDR3 is TGTGCCAGCAGACAGAGCGGGGGGCCCAACACCGGGGAGCTGTTTTTT. Variable domain in full (rest from reference TRBV25-1 and TRBJ2-2): EADIYQTPRYLVIGTGKKITLECSQTMGHDKMYWYQQDPGMELHLIHYSYGVNSTEKGDLSSESTVSRIRTEHFPLTLESARPSHTSQYLCASRQSGGPNTGELFFGEGSRLTVL.

V gene TRBV19 combines with J gene TRBJ1-5, with TRBD1 as a possible D gene (6 bases). Germline CDR1 reads LNHDA; CDR2 reads SQIVND (reference sequence). The CDR3 is 13 residues long. The V and J ends lost 8 bases and 6 bases respectively, with 14 bases between them. CDR3 sequence (DNA): TGTGCCAGTCAGAAGACAGGACTTCAGCCCCAGCATTTT. As protein: CASQKTGLQPQHF.

The V and J genes are TRBV19 and TRBJ1-6, with 7 bases fitting TRBD1. V shed 7 bases, J shed 9 bases, and the junction held 12 bases outside the gene matches. Germline V gives CDR1 LNHDA, CDR2 SQIVND (reference sequence). This CDR3 is 15 amino acids long. CDR3 loop: CASTRGEGAGSPLHF. CDR3 DNA: TGTGCCAGTACCAGGGGAGAGGGGGCAGGTTCACCCCTCCACTTT.

The V call is TRBV5-1, the J call TRBJ1-1; no definite D call. Germline V gene sequence: CDR1 SGHRS, CDR2 YFSETQ. V shed 5 bases and J shed 3 bases, with 11 bases lying between them. This CDR3 is built from 13 residues. The DNA of the CDR3 is TGCGCCAGCAGAGGGTTCCGGGACACTGAAGCTTTCTTT. It yields the protein CASRGFRDTEAFF.